The clone carrying this T cell receptor beta chain was detected once. No antigen is known for it. Germline-derived CDR1 and CDR2 are SGHAT and FQNNGV. With 6 bases removed from V and 3 bases from J, the gap between germline ends came to 8 bases. CDR3 length: 12 residues. This entry belongs to a study of OX40 agonist ivuxolimab in advanced cancers. Blood sampling was done at baseline, cycle 4 day 1, and cycle 7 day 1. Using immunoSEQ multiplex PCR, the repertoire was profiled, and TCRdb retains in-frame clones only, with some absent. Of tens of thousands of clones listed, about 91% were seen once; the top ten hold 0.85% to 1.2%. General study results and limits: The average count of expanded clones was higher among CD8+ T cells than among CD4+. At 0.1 to 3.0 mg/kg and by week 6, CD4+ and CD8+ T cells in the blood had expanded clonally.

The input for sequencing was CD4+ or CD8+ T cells sorted from blood, taken in a trial of the OX40 agonist ivuxolimab. This chain joins TRBV11-2 and TRBJ2-5; D is uncertain. The TCR sequence derives from an adult with an advanced solid tumor such as melanoma, head and neck, liver or kidney cancer. This chain's CDR3 is CASSLSKETQYF. The CDR3, as DNA: TGTGCCAGCAGTTTGAGTAAAGAGACCCAGTACTTC.